The sequence of this T cell receptor (beta chain) was determined in a study of blood T cell repertoires in COVID-19. CDR1 is SGHNT and CDR2 is YYREEE in the germline V gene (reference sequence). The V gene lost 4 bases and the J gene lost 8 bases, with 12 bases spanning the gap. The CDR3 runs to 12 residues. The assay was immunoSEQ multiplex PCR, and TCRdb's table has in-frame clones only and misses some. The sample gives about 200,000 clones, approximately 90% of which show up once; under 1.5% is in the top ten. The clonotype was recovered from a man aged 25 to 40 with acute or convalescent COVID-19. Source material: peripheral blood. The chain recombines TRBV5-4 with TRBJ1-2; TRBD1 is a possible D gene (5 bases). CDR3 protein: CASSPRRGGYTF. The CDR3, as DNA: TGTGCCAGCAGCCCTAGGAGGGGAGGCTACACCTTC.